The T cell receptor beta chain under discussion was sequenced for a study of T-cell memory formation after mild COVID-19. Whole-study context: For the most part, TCR clusters were specific to one donor.

Study results and limitations: Clones contracting over day 15 to 85 were CD4/CD8 balanced, with later expanders leaning CD4+. The main location of contracting CD4+ clones was CM and EM, and that of contracting CD8+ clones was EMRA. Pre-infection memory showed some responding clones, and this suggested that cross-reactive memory joined.

This clonotype has just a few counts. The antigen is not known. V was clipped by 1 base and J by 6 bases; unmatched bases: 4. This CDR3 comprises 15 residues. Germline V gene sequence: CDR1 SGHTA, CDR2 FQGNSA. TCRdb itself ran the 5' RACE reads through MiXCR, one entry per CDR3 protein. The profile shows about 210,000 distinct CDR3 sequences, around 30% of them singletons. This chain links TRBV7-2 with TRBJ2-4, with TRBD2 matching over 9 bases. This clonotype was sampled from an adult woman who had mild COVID-19 (a few samples of this study predate the infection). Cell type and time point are not known. Sequencing was carried out using PBMCs or a T cell subset sorted from them (not recorded which). The DNA for the CDR3 is TGTGCCAGCAGCTTAGGGGTTAGCGGGAGAAACATTCAGTACTTC. Protein: CASSLGVSGRNIQYF.